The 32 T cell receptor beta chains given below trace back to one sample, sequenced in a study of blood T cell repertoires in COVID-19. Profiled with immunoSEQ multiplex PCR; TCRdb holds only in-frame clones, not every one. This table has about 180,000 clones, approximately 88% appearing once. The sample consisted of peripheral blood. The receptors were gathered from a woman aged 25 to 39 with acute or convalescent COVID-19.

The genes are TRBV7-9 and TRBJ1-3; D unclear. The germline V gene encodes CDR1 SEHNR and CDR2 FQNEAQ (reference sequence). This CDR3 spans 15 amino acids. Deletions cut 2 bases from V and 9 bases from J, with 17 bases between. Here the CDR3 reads CASSLKGRPAGTIYF. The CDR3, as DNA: TGTGCCAGCAGCTTAAAAGGCAGGCCAGCCGGCACCATATATTTT.

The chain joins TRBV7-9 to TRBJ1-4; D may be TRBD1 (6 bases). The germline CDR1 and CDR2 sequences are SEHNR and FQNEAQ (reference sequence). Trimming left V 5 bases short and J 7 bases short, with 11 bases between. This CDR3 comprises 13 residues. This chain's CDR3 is CASSPGQIEKLFF. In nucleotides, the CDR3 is TGTGCCAGCAGCCCGGGACAAATTGAAAAACTGTTTTTT. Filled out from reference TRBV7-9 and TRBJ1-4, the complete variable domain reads DTGVSQNPRHKITKRGQNVTFRCDPISEHNRLYWYRQTLGQGPEFLTYFQNEAQLEKSRLLSDRFSAERPKGSFSTLEIQRTEQGDSAMYLCASSPGQIEKLFFGSGTQLSVL.

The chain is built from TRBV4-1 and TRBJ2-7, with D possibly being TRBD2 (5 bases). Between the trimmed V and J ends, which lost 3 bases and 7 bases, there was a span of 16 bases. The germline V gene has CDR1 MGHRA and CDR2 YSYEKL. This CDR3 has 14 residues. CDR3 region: CASSQVLLPGEQYF. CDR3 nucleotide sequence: TGCGCCAGCAGCCAGGTTCTCCTTCCGGGAGAGCAGTACTTC.

CDR3 coding DNA: TGTGCCACAGCAGGGAACGGGGGCTACACCTTC. Protein: CATAGNGGYTF. The rearrangement joins TRBV9 to TRBJ1-2, with TRBD1 as a possible D gene (5 bases). Germline V gene sequence: CDR1 SGDLS, CDR2 YYNGEE. The CDR3 is made up of 11 amino acids. V was shortened by 9 bases and J by 8 bases, with 14 bases between the two germline ends.

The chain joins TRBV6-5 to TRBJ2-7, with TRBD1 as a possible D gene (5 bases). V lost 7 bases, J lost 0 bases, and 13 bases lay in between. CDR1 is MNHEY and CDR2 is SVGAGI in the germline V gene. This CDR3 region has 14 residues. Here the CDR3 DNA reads TGTGCCAGCACCGACAGTTCCTACTCCTACGAGCAGTACTTC. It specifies CASTDSSYSYEQYF.

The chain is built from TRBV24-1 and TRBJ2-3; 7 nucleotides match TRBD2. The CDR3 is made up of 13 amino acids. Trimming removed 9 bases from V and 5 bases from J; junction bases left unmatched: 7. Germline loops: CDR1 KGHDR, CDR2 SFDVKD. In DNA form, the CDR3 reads TGTGCCACCGGGAGGGGAGATGGAGATACGCAGTATTTT. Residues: CATGRGDGDTQYF.

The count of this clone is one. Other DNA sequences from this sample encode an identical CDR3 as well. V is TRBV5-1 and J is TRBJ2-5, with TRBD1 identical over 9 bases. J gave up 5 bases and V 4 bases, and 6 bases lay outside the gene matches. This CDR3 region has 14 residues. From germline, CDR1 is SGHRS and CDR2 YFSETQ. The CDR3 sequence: CASSSGQGLETQYF. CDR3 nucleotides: TGCGCCAGCAGCAGCGGACAGGGGCTGGAGACCCAGTACTTC.

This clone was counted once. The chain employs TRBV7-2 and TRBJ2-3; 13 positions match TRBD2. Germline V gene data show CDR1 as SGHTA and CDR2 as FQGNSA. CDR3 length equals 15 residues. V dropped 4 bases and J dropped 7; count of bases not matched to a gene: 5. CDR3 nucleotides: TGTGCCAGCAGCTGGACTAGCGGGAGTACTAATACGCAGTATTTT. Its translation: CASSWTSGSTNTQYF.

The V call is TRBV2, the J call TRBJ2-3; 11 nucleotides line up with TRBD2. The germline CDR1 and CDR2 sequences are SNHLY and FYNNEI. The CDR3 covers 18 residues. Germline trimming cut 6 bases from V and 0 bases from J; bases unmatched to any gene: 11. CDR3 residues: CASRVGLAGGRSTDTQYF. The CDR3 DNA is TGTGCCAGCAGAGTAGGGCTAGCGGGAGGACGTAGCACAGATACGCAGTATTTT.

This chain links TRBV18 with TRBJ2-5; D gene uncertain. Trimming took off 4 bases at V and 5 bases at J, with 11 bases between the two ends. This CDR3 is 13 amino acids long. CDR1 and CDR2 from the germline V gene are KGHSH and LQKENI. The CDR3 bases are TGTGCCAGCTCACTGAGCGCCCTTGAGACCCAGTACTTC. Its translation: CASSLSALETQYF.

The CDR3 is CASSVGPQSEQYF. Written as DNA, the CDR3 is TGTGCCAGCAGCGTAGGTCCACAGTCCGAGCAGTACTTC. V is TRBV9 and J is TRBJ2-7, with no clear D. Germline V lookup: CDR1 SGDLS, CDR2 YYNGEE. The ends were cut back, 0 bases at V and 6 bases at J, with 10 bases in the middle. CDR3 length equals 13 residues.

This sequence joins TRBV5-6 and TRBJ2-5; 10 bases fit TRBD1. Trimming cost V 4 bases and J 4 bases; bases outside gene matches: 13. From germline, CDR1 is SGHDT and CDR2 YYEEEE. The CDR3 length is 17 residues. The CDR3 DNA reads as TGTGCCAGCAGCCCGCCCGGACAGGGGGTTGGGTTAGAGACCCAGTACTTC. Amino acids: CASSPPGQGVGLETQYF.

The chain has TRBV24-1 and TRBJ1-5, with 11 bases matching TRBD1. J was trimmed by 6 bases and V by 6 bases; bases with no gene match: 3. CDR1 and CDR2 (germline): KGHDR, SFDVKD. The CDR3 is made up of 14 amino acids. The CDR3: CATSPGQGVQPQHF. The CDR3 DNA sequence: TGTGCCACCAGTCCGGGACAGGGGGTTCAGCCCCAGCATTTT.

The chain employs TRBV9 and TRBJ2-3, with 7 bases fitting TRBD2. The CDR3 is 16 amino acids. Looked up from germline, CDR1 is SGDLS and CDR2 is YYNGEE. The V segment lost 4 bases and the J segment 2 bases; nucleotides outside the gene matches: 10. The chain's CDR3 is CASSPRGEGPTDTQYF. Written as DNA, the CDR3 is TGTGCCAGCAGCCCGAGAGGGGAGGGGCCCACAGATACGCAGTATTTT.

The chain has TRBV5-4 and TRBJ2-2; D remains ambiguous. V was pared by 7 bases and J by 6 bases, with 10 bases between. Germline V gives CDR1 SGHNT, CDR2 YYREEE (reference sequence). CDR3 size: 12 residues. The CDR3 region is CASGPPAGELFF. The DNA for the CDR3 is TGTGCCAGCGGGCCCCCGGCCGGGGAGCTGTTTTTT.

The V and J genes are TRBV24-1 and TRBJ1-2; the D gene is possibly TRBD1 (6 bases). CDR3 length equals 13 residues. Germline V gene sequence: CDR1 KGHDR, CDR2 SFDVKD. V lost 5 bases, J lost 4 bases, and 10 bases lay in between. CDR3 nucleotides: TGTGCCACCAGTGCCCAGGGGCTCTATGGCTACACCTTC. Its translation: CATSAQGLYGYTF.

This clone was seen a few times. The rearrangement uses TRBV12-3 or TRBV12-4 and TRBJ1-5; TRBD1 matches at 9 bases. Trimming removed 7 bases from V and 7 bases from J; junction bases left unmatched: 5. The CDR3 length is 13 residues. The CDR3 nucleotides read TGTGCCAGCACCCACAGGGGGCGACAGCCCCAGCATTTT. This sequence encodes CASTHRGRQPQHF.

In DNA, the CDR3 is TGTGCCAGCAGCTCTAGATCCTATGAGCAGTTCTTC. Its translation: CASSSRSYEQFF. This sequence joins TRBV11-2 and TRBJ2-1; D unresolved. Between the trimmed V and J ends, which lost 4 bases and 8 bases, there was a span of 9 bases. The CDR3 has 12 amino acids. CDR1 is SGHAT, CDR2 FQNNGV, per germline. Complete variable domain (other parts from reference TRBV11-2 and TRBJ2-1): EAGVAQSPRYKIIEKRQSVAFWCNPISGHATLYWYQQILGQGPKLLIQFQNNGVVDDSQLPKDRFSAERLKGVDSTLKIQPAKLEDSAVYLCASSSRSYEQFFGPGTRLTVL.

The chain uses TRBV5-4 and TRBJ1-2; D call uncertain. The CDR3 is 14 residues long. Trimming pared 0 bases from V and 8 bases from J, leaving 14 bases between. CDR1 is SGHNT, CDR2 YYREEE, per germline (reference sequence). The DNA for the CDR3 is TGTGCCAGCAGCTTGGCCAACGGAAGGGAGGGCTACACCTTC. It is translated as CASSLANGREGYTF.

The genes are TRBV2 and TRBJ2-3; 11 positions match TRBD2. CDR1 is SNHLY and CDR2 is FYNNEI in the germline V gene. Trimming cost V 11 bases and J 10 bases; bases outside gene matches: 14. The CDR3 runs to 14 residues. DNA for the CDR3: TGTGCCTCTCAAGGGCTAGCGGGAGGAGCGGCGCAGTATTTT. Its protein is CASQGLAGGAAQYF.

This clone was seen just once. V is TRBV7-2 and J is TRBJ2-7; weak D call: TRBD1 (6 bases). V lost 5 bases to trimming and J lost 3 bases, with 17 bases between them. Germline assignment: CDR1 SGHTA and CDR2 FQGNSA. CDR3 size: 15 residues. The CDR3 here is CASSRRDIGGYEQYF. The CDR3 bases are TGTGCCAGCAGCAGACGGGACATTGGAGGCTACGAGCAGTACTTC.

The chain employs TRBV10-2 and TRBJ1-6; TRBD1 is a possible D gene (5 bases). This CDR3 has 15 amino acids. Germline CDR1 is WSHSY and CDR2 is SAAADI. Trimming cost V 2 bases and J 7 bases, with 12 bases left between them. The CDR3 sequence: CASSERLAGNSPLHF. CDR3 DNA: TGCGCCAGCAGTGAGCGTTTGGCAGGGAATTCACCCCTCCACTTT.

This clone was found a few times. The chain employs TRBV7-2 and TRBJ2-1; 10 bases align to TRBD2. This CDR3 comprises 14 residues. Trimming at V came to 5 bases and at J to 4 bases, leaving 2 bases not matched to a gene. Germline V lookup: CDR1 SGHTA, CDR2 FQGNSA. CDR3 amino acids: CASSQGLAYNEQFF. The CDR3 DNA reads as TGTGCCAGCAGCCAGGGACTAGCGTACAATGAGCAGTTCTTC.

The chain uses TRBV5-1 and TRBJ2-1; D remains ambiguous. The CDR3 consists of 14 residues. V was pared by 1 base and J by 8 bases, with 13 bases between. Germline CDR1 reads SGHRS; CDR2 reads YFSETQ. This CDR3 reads CASSLLVAADEQFF. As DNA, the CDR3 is TGCGCCAGCAGCTTGTTAGTAGCAGCCGATGAGCAGTTCTTC.

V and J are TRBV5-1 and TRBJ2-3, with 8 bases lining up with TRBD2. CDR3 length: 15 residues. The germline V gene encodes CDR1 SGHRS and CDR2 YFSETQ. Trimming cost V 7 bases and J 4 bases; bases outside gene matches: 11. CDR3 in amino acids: CASSPGGRLADTQYF. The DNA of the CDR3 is TGCGCCAGCTCCCCGGGAGGGCGTCTCGCAGATACGCAGTATTTT.

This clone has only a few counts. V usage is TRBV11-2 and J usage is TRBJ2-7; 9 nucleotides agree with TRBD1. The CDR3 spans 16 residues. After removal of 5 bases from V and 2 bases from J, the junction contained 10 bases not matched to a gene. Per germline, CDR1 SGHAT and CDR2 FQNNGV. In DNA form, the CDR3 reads TGTGCCAGCAGCGCCCTGGTGGGACAGGGCACCTACGAGCAGTACTTC. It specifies CASSALVGQGTYEQYF.

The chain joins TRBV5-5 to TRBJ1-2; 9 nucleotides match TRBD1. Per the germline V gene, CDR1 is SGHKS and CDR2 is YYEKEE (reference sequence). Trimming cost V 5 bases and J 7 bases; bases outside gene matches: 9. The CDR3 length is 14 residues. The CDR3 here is CASSPGTGPIGYTF. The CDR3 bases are TGTGCCAGCAGTCCCGGGACAGGGCCCATTGGCTACACCTTC. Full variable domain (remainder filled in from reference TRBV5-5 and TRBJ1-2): DAGVTQSPTHLIKTRGQQVTLRCSPISGHKSVSWYQQVLGQGPQFIFQYYEKEERGRGNFPDRFSARQFPNYSSELNVNALLLGDSALYLCASSPGTGPIGYTFGSGTRLTVV.

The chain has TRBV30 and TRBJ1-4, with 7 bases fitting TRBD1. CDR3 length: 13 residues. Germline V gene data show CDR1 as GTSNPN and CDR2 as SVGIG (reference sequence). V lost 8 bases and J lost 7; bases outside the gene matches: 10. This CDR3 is CAAGTAFGEKLFF. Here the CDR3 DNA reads TGTGCCGCAGGGACAGCTTTCGGTGAAAAACTGTTTTTT.

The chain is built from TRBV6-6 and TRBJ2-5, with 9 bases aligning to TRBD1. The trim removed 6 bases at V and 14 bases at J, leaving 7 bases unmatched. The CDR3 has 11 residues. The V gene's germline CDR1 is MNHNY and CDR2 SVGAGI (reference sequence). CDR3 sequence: CASRERGQGYF. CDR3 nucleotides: TGTGCCAGCAGAGAGAGGGGACAGGGTTACTTC.

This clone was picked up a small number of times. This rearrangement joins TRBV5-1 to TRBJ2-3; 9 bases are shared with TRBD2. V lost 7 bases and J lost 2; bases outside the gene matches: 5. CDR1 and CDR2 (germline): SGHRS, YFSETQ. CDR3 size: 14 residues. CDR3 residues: CASRLAAFTDTQYF. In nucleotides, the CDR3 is TGCGCCAGCCGACTAGCGGCCTTCACAGATACGCAGTATTTT.

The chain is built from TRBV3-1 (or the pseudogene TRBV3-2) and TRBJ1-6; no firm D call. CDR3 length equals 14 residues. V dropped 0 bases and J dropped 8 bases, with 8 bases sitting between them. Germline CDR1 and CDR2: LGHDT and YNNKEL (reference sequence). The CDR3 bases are TGTGCCAGCAGCCAAGATAGTGCGCATTCACCCCTCCACTTT. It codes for CASSQDSAHSPLHF.

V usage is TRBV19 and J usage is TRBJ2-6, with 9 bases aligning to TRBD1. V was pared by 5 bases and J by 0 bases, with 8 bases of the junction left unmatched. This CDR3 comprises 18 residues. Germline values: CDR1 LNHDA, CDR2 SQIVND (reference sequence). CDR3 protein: CASSRTGVSSSGANVLTF. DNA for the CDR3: TGTGCCAGTAGTCGGACAGGGGTCTCCTCCTCTGGGGCCAACGTCCTGACTTTC.